The 14 T cell receptor beta chains below were found in one sample sequenced in a study of shared clonotypes between healthy human individuals. Using immunoSEQ multiplex PCR, the repertoire was profiled, and TCRdb retains in-frame clones only, with some absent. Among about 1.1 million clones listed, 70% to 80% were seen once. The sequenced sample was memory CD4+ T cells from PBMCs. Noted subset: CD45RA-negative fraction. The source is a young man in good health. Some clones in this sample may be carry-over from other donors' samples.

This rearrangement joins TRBV6-1 to TRBJ1-3; possible D gene TRBD1, 5 bases. V gave up 7 bases and J gave up 2 bases, with 15 bases separating them. CDR1 is MNHNS and CDR2 is SASEGT in the germline V gene. This CDR3 has 15 residues. The CDR3 sequence: CASMRQRGAGNTIYF. CDR3 bases: TGTGCCAGCATGAGGCAGAGGGGAGCTGGAAACACCATATATTTT.

This chain uses TRBV28 with TRBJ1-2; D remains unclear. The CDR3 runs 16 residues. Trimming shortened V by 3 bases and J by 2 bases, and 16 bases separated the two germline ends. CDR1 is MDHEN, CDR2 SYDVKM, per germline. This CDR3 reads CASSFLLKGLNYGYTF. CDR3 DNA: TGTGCCAGCAGTTTTCTCTTAAAGGGTTTGAACTATGGCTACACCTTC.

The rearrangement joins TRBV2 to TRBJ2-2; D gene uncertain. Per germline, CDR1 SNHLY and CDR2 FYNNEI. The CDR3 is 13 amino acids. Deletions cut 6 bases from V and 3 bases from J, with 8 bases between. The CDR3 here is CASSDDYTGELFF. DNA for the CDR3: TGTGCCAGCAGCGATGACTACACCGGGGAGCTGTTTTTT.

This chain joins TRBV11-2 and TRBJ2-3; no clear D gene. Looked up from germline, CDR1 is SGHAT and CDR2 is FQNNGV. The CDR3 consists of 14 residues. The V end lost 1 base, the J end lost 2 bases, and 7 bases lay between the germline ends. Here the CDR3 reads CASSLGAHTDTQYF. As DNA, the CDR3 is TGTGCCAGCAGCTTAGGGGCCCACACAGATACGCAGTATTTT.

This clone was detected ten times or more. Other DNA sequences from this sample encode an identical CDR3 as well. V and J are TRBV4-3 and TRBJ2-1; 10 positions match TRBD2. CDR1 and CDR2 from the germline V gene are LGHNA and YSLEER. Germline trimming cut 0 bases from V and 5 bases from J; bases unmatched to any gene: 7. The CDR3 runs to 17 residues. CDR3 coding DNA: TGCGCCAGCAGCCAAGATCGAGGTCTAGCGGGAGACAATGAGCAGTTCTTC. The encoded protein is CASSQDRGLAGDNEQFF.

This clone was found once. As DNA, the CDR3 is TGTGCCAGCAGTTACTCGACGGGGTACGGAAACACCATATATTTT. Translating it yields CASSYSTGYGNTIYF. The chain uses TRBV6-5 and TRBJ1-3; D not resolved. The CDR3 is 15 residues long. CDR1 and CDR2 (germline): MNHEY, SVGAGI. V lost 0 bases, J lost 4 bases, and 10 bases lay in between.

V gene TRBV11-2 combines with J gene TRBJ2-1; perhaps TRBD2 as D (5 bases). Trimming pared 2 bases from V and 10 bases from J, leaving 12 bases between. The CDR3 has 13 residues. Germline loops: CDR1 SGHAT, CDR2 FQNNGV. The CDR3 DNA follows: TGTGCCAGCAGCTTAATTAGCGCGACGGAGCAGTTCTTC. It specifies CASSLISATEQFF.

There are a few counts of this clone. V is TRBV7-9 and J is TRBJ2-7, with D maybe TRBD2 (7 bases). The CDR3 spans 15 residues. The germline V and J ends were trimmed by 5 bases and 6 bases, with 20 bases remaining between them. Germline V gene data show CDR1 as SEHNR and CDR2 as FQNEAQ (reference sequence). In DNA form, the CDR3 reads TGTGCCAGCAGCCTTGCGGGGGCCGGTCCCTCCGAGCAGTACTTC. Translation gives CASSLAGAGPSEQYF.

The chain is built from TRBV5-6 and TRBJ2-3; D is uncertain. Per germline, CDR1 SGHDT and CDR2 YYEEEE. V was shortened by 4 bases and J by 4 bases, with 10 bases between the two germline ends. CDR3 length: 13 residues. The CDR3 sequence: CASSPSQPDTQYF. CDR3 DNA: TGTGCCAGCAGCCCCTCCCAGCCAGATACGCAGTATTTT.

On this clone: A much larger clonotype is one base distant, so this may be a read error. The sample holds other DNA sequences that translate to the same CDR3. The chain joins TRBV9 to TRBJ2-7; 10 bases align to TRBD1. The CDR3 loop spans 14 amino acids. J was trimmed by 4 bases and V by 2 bases; bases with no gene match: 3. Germline loops: CDR1 SGDLS, CDR2 YYNGEE. This CDR3 reads CASSVGDRGYEQYF. CDR3 nucleotide sequence: TGTGCCAGCAGCGTGGGGGACAGGGGTTACGAGCAGTACTTC.

On this clone itself: Different DNA sequences within this sample yield the same CDR3. The chain recombines TRBV5-1 with TRBJ2-1, with 9 bases fitting TRBD1. This CDR3 contains 16 residues. V lost 1 base, J lost 2 bases, and 4 bases stayed unmatched. Germline loops: CDR1 SGHRS, CDR2 YFSETQ. The CDR3 loop is CASSLRQGDPYNEQFF. For the CDR3, the DNA is TGCGCCAGCAGCTTGAGACAGGGGGACCCCTACAATGAGCAGTTCTTC.

Concerning this clone: The same CDR3 also results from other DNA sequences found in this sample. This chain links TRBV4-1 with TRBJ1-5; no firm D call. Germline V gene data show CDR1 as MGHRA and CDR2 as YSYEKL. V was cut by 1 base and J by 5 bases, with 9 bases left in between. The CDR3 is 14 amino acids. CDR3 in DNA: TGCGCCAGCAGCCAAGGGGGTTTAGATCAGCCCCAGCATTTT. Its translation is CASSQGGLDQPQHF.

This clone was detected only a few times. V usage is TRBV5-1 and J usage is TRBJ1-1, with D perhaps matching TRBD1 (6 bases). The CDR3 is made up of 15 amino acids. Germline CDR1 SGHRS, CDR2 YFSETQ. Trimming removed 3 bases from V and 1 base from J, with 13 bases in between. The CDR3 DNA reads TGCGCCAGCAGCTATTATACAGGGCCGAACACTGAAGCTTTCTTT. It is translated as CASSYYTGPNTEAFF.

The chain combines TRBV6-6 with TRBJ1-2, with TRBD1 as a possible D gene (5 bases). Trimming removed 6 bases at V and 7 bases at J, with 9 bases between. The CDR3 runs to 11 residues. Germline V gene lookup returns CDR1 MNHNY and CDR2 SVGAGI (reference sequence). The CDR3 reads CASRTDIGYTF. Written as DNA, the CDR3 is TGTGCCAGCAGGACGGACATTGGCTACACCTTC.